The 7 T cell receptor beta chains given below trace back to one sample, sequenced in a study of CD8 T cells in ankylosing spondylitis. TCRdb recomputed calls from the 5' RACE reads with MiXCR, one row per CDR3 protein. The sample consists of around 88,000 distinct CDR3 sequences, roughly 9.6% of them appearing once. Sample: blood, either unsorted or a sorted T cell fraction (not recorded which). Every receptor here comes from a male donor with ankylosing spondylitis or in good health (not recorded which).

The V call is TRBV4-2, the J call TRBJ2-3; no clear D. The germline V gene has CDR1 LGHNA and CDR2 YNFKEQ. The germline V and J ends were trimmed by 0 bases and 2 bases, with 12 bases remaining between them. The CDR3 loop spans 16 amino acids. The CDR3 loop is CASSQERLGITDTQYF. The CDR3 region has the DNA TGTGCCAGCAGCCAAGAGAGGCTAGGGATCACAGATACGCAGTATTTT.

This clonotype was seen ten or more times. The V gene is TRBV20-1, the J gene TRBJ2-7; D assignment may be TRBD1 or TRBD2 (6 bases each). Germline V gene sequence: CDR1 DFQATT, CDR2 SNEGSKA (reference sequence). V shed 3 bases and J shed 2 bases, with 14 bases lying between them. This CDR3 is 14 amino acids long. CDR3 sequence: CSASFGGTTYEQYF. DNA of the CDR3: TGCAGTGCTAGTTTCGGGGGCACGACCTACGAGCAGTACTTC.

This clonotype appeared many times. The chain recombines TRBV20-1 with TRBJ1-2; TRBD1 matches at 10 bases. This CDR3 comprises 13 residues. CDR1 DFQATT and CDR2 SNEGSKA come from the germline V gene (reference sequence). J gave up 3 bases and V 6 bases, and 4 bases lay outside the gene matches. The CDR3 sequence: CSAEDRGDYGYTF. The CDR3 nucleotides are TGCAGTGCCGAGGACAGGGGGGACTATGGCTACACCTTC.

This clonotype was found many times. V gene TRBV12-3 or TRBV12-4 combines with J gene TRBJ2-1, with a possible D match to TRBD2 (5 bases). The CDR3 runs to 14 residues. V was pared by 5 bases and J by 5 bases, with 13 bases between. The CDR3 region is CASSGSGTNNEQFF. CDR3 in DNA: TGTGCCAGCAGTGGAAGCGGCACAAACAATGAGCAGTTCTTC.

Notes on this clonotype: One junction end does not reproduce the germline sequence, and a read error may be involved. The chain links TRBV20-1 to TRBJ2-7; 7 bases are a match to TRBD1. This CDR3 comprises 16 residues. In germline, CDR1 is DFQATT, CDR2 SNEGSKA (reference sequence). In DNA form, the CDR3 reads TGCTGTGCTCAACCTAGGACCGGGACAGTTGTTCACGAGCAGTACTTC. Residues: CCAQPRTGTVVHEQYF.

This clonotype was detected many times. The chain combines TRBV28 with TRBJ2-5; 10 nucleotides agree with TRBD2. This CDR3 is built from 15 residues. CDR1 is MDHEN, CDR2 SYDVKM, per germline. V dropped 2 bases and J dropped 2; count of bases not matched to a gene: 2. The chain's CDR3 is CASSLGAGGQETQYF. The CDR3 DNA reads TGTGCCAGCAGTTTAGGAGCGGGGGGGCAAGAGACCCAGTACTTC.

This clonotype has ten or more counts. V gene TRBV15 combines with J gene TRBJ1-1; D is undetermined. Germline-derived CDR1 and CDR2 are LNHNV and YYDKDF (reference sequence). With 0 bases removed from V and 3 bases from J, the gap between germline ends came to 17 bases. The CDR3 runs 17 residues. This chain's CDR3 is CATSRDSNVGSHTEAFF. CDR3 nucleotide sequence: TGTGCCACCAGCAGAGATTCGAACGTAGGAAGCCACACTGAAGCTTTCTTT.